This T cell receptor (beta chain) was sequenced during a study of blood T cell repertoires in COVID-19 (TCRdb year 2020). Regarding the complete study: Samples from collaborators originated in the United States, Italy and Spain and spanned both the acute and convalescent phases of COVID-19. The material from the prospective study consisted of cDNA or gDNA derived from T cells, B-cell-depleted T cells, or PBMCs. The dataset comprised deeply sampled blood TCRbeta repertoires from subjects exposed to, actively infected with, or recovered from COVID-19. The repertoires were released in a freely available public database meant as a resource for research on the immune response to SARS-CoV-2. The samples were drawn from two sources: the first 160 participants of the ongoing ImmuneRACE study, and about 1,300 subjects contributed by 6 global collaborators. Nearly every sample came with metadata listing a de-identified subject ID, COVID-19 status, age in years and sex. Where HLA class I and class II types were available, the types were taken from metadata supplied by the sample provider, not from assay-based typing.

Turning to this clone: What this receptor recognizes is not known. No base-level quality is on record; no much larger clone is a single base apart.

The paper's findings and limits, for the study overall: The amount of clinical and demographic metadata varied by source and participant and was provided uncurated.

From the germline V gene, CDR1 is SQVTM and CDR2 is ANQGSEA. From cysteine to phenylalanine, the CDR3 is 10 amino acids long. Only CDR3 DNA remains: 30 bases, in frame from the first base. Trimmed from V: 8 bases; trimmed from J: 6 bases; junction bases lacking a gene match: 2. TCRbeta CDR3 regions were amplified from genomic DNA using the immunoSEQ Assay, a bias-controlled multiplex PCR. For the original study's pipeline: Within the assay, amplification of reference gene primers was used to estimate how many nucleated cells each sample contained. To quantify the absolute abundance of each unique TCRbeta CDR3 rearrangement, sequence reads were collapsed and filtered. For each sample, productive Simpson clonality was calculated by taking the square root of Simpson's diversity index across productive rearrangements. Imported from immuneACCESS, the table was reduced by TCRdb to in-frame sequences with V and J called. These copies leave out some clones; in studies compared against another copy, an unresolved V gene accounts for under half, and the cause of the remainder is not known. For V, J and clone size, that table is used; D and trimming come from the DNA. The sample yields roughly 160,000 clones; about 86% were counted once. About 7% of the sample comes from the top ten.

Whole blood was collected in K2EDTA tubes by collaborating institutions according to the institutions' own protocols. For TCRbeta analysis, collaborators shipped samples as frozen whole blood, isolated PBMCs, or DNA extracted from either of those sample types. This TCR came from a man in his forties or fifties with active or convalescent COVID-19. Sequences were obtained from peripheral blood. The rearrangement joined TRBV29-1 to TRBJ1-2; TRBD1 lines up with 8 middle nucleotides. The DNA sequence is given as TGCAGCTCACAGGGGGATGGCTACACCTTC. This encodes CSSQGDGYTF.